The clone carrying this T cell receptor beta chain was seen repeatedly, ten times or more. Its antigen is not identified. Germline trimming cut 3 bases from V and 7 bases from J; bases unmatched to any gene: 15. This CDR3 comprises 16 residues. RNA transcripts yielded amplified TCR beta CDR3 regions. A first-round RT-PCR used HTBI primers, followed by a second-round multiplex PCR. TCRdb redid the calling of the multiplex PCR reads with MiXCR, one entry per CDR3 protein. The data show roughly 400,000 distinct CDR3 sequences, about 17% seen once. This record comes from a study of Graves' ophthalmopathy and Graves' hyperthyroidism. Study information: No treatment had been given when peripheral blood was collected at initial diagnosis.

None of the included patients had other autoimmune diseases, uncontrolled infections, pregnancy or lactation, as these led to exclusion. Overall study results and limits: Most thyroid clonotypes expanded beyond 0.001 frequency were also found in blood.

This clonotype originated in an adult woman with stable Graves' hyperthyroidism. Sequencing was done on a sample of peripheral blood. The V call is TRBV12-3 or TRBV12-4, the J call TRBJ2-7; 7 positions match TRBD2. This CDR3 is CASSFPIWRGNWEQYF. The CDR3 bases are TGTGCCAGCAGTTTCCCCATCTGGCGGGGGAATTGGGAGCAGTACTTC.